At least ten counts were recorded for the clone carrying this T cell receptor (beta chain). What it binds is unknown. V lost 6 bases and J lost 1, with 13 bases in between. CDR3 length: 14 amino acids. The germline V gene has CDR1 MNHEY and CDR2 SVGEGT. The TCR beta CDR3 regions underwent amplification from RNA transcripts. In the first round, RT-PCR was carried out with HTBI primers, and a multiplex PCR formed the second round. Each CDR3 protein gets one entry after TCRdb re-called the multiplex PCR reads with MiXCR. The sample holds about 210,000 distinct CDR3 sequences, just under 30% seen once. These data come from a study of Graves' ophthalmopathy and Graves' hyperthyroidism. Study-level findings and limits: Predictions made by the model for ophthalmopathy progression reached more than 55% sensitivity and around 72% specificity. Clonotypes were expanded in thyroid at above 0.001 frequency, and most also appeared in blood.

Uncontrolled infections, other autoimmune diseases, pregnancy or lactation barred patients from enrollment. The sequence derives from a man between 45 and 60 years old with Graves' ophthalmopathy. V usage is TRBV6-2 or TRBV6-3 and J usage is TRBJ2-7, with a possible D match to TRBD2 (5 bases). Sequenced: peripheral blood. The CDR3: CASRAAAASYEQYF. The CDR3 coding sequence is TGTGCCAGCAGGGCCGCAGCGGCTTCCTACGAGCAGTACTTC.